Each of the 13 T cell receptor beta chains below was sequenced from the same sample in a study of T-cell memory formation after mild COVID-19. MiXCR, run by TCRdb on the 5' RACE reads, gives a single entry per CDR3 protein. The sample has 65,000 to 90,000 distinct CDR3 sequences; 10% to 15% are singletons. The sample consisted of PBMCs or a T cell subset sorted from them (not recorded which). Receptors were obtained from a man between 18 and 29 years old who had mild COVID-19 (a few samples of this study predate the infection). Cell type and time point are not known.

A few counts support this clonotype. The rearrangement joins TRBV4-3 to TRBJ2-2, with 9 bases that match TRBD1. The V gene's germline CDR1 is LGHNA and CDR2 YSLEER. This CDR3 comprises 18 residues. Trimming cost V 3 bases and J 3 bases; bases outside gene matches: 11. CDR3 loop: CASSHDRGQGPHTGELFF. The CDR3 DNA reads as TGCGCCAGCAGCCATGACAGGGGACAGGGTCCTCACACCGGGGAGCTGTTTTTT.

This clonotype was seen a handful of times. This chain uses TRBV24-1 with TRBJ2-3, with D tentatively TRBD1 (6 bases). Germline V gene lookup returns CDR1 KGHDR and CDR2 SFDVKD. The ends were cut back, 3 bases at V and 1 base at J, with 10 bases in the middle. This CDR3 contains 15 residues. The CDR3 loop reads CATSDPRTGTDTQYF. CDR3 nucleotide sequence: TGTGCCACCAGTGATCCCAGGACAGGCACAGATACGCAGTATTTT.

J is TRBJ2-2 and V is TRBV3-1; D possibly corresponds to TRBD1 (5 bases). From germline, CDR1 is LGHDT and CDR2 YNNKEL (reference sequence). V lost 4 bases to trimming and J lost 0 bases, with 12 bases between them. The CDR3 consists of 16 residues. The DNA of the CDR3 is TGTGCCAGCAGCCCACGGACACAGACGAACACCGGGGAGCTGTTTTTT. Protein product: CASSPRTQTNTGELFF. Variable domain in full (rest from reference TRBV3-1 and TRBJ2-2): DTAVSQTPKYLVTQMGNDKSIKCEQNLGHDTMYWYKQDSKKFLKIMFSYNNKELIINETVPNRFSPKSPDKAHLNLHINSLELGDSAVYFCASSPRTQTNTGELFFGEGSRLTVL.

This chain links TRBV5-5 with TRBJ2-7, with TRBD1 matching 7 bases. CDR3 length equals 15 residues. V lost 1 base to trimming and J lost 2 bases; unmatched junction nucleotides: 6. Germline V gene lookup returns CDR1 SGHKS and CDR2 YYEKEE (reference sequence). CDR3 protein: CASSLITGATYEQYF. The CDR3 DNA is TGTGCCAGCAGCTTGATTACAGGGGCCACCTACGAGCAGTACTTC.

The genes are TRBV2 and TRBJ1-5; no clear D. The CDR3 covers 15 residues. The germline V gene encodes CDR1 SNHLY and CDR2 FYNNEI. The ends were cut back, 6 bases at V and 0 bases at J, with 12 bases in the middle. The CDR3 region is CASSSKGYSNQPQHF. Here the CDR3 DNA reads TGTGCCAGCAGCTCAAAGGGTTATAGCAATCAGCCCCAGCATTTT.

This clonotype was seen only a few times. J is TRBJ2-5 and V is TRBV11-2, with D possibly matching TRBD1 (5 bases). Trimming shortened V by 5 bases and J by 2 bases, and 15 bases separated the two germline ends. The germline gives CDR1 SGHAT, CDR2 FQNNGV. This CDR3 has 15 amino acids. CDR3 in DNA: TGTGCCAGCAGCGGAGAGACAGTGATACAAGAGACCCAGTACTTC. Translated: CASSGETVIQETQYF.

A few counts support this clonotype. The chain employs TRBV5-4 and TRBJ2-3; 8 bases are a match to TRBD2. This CDR3 has 15 residues. The germline V gene encodes CDR1 SGHNT and CDR2 YYREEE (reference sequence). V lost 2 bases and J lost 2; bases outside the gene matches: 4. For the CDR3, the DNA is TGTGCCAGCAGCTTCCGGGGGGGATCCACAGATACGCAGTATTTT. Translating it yields CASSFRGGSTDTQYF. Using reference TRBV5-4 and TRBJ2-3 for the parts outside the CDR3, the full variable domain is ETGVTQSPTHLIKTRGQQVTLRCSSQSGHNTVSWYQQALGQGPQFIFQYYREEENGRGNFPPRFSGLQFPNYSSELNVNALELDDSALYLCASSFRGGSTDTQYFGPGTRLTVL.

This clonotype has more than one count but fewer than ten. This chain links TRBV13 with TRBJ2-7; TRBD2 agrees at 12 bases. CDR3 length equals 15 residues. After removal of 4 bases from V and 4 bases from J, the junction contained 5 bases not matched to a gene. The germline V gene encodes CDR1 PRHDT and CDR2 FYEKMQ (reference sequence). CDR3 region: CASSSLAGGLYEQYV. The CDR3 DNA follows: TGTGCCAGCAGCTCACTAGCGGGGGGCCTTTACGAGCAGTACGTC.

The chain joins TRBV12-3 or TRBV12-4 to TRBJ1-1; D not resolved. The CDR3 consists of 15 residues. The V end was cut by 3 bases, the J end by 1 base, with 12 bases between. CDR3: CASSFSWGSNTEAFF. The CDR3 coding sequence is TGTGCCAGCAGTTTTAGTTGGGGATCGAACACTGAAGCTTTCTTT.

In its sample, this clonotype was seen many times. CDR3 protein: CASSPMPGLSYEQYF. The CDR3 coding sequence is TGTGCCAGCAGCCCCATGCCGGGACTCAGCTACGAGCAGTACTTC. The chain combines TRBV7-8 with TRBJ2-7; D might be TRBD2 (6 bases). V gave up 5 bases and J gave up 3 bases, with 17 bases separating them. Germline V lookup: CDR1 SGHVS, CDR2 FQNEAQ. The CDR3 spans 15 residues.

This clonotype was observed many times. The V call is TRBV5-1, the J call TRBJ2-7; either TRBD1 or TRBD2 may supply D (5 bases each). The length of the CDR3 is 14 residues. Germline V gives CDR1 SGHRS, CDR2 YFSETQ. The ends were cut back, 5 bases at V and 5 bases at J, with 17 bases in the middle. This chain's CDR3 is CASSVGAGSNEQYF. CDR3 sequence (DNA): TGCGCCAGCAGTGTGGGTGCAGGGAGCAACGAGCAGTACTTC.

The chain has TRBV7-9 and TRBJ2-3; 14 bases are a match to TRBD2. The CDR3 is 17 residues long. Germline CDR1 SEHNR, CDR2 FQNEAQ (reference sequence). With V trimmed by 3 bases and J by 6 bases, 8 bases remained unmatched. CDR3 DNA: TGTGCCAGCAGCTTTCCCAGACTAGCGGGGGGGCTTGATACGCAGTATTTT. This encodes CASSFPRLAGGLDTQYF.

This clonotype appeared many times. The rearrangement uses TRBV6-2 or TRBV6-3 and TRBJ2-1; 7 bases agree with TRBD2. Looked up from germline, CDR1 is MNHEY and CDR2 is SVGEGT. The junction had 8 bases not matched to a gene; V was cut back by 7 bases and J by 8 bases. The CDR3 is 13 amino acids. The CDR3: CASTPGGTYEQFF. CDR3 sequence (DNA): TGTGCCAGCACTCCGGGGGGAACGTATGAGCAGTTCTTC.